Following are 13 T cell receptor beta chains from one sample sequenced in a study of post-analysis software for immune sequencing data. Study outcomes and limitations: Included in a set of about 5 TRBV segments more frequent in patients than controls were TRBV5-6, TRBV5-1 and TRBV20-1.

The antigens of these receptors remain unknown. The authors incorporated unique molecular identifiers into the TCR beta cDNA libraries. TCRdb re-derived calls from the PCR reads in MiXCR, one entry per CDR3 protein. Of hundreds of thousands of distinct CDR3 sequences detected, over 45% appear once; the ten largest clones hold 10% to 12%. The sample was blood. Receptor source: a girl aged 2 to 10 with multiple sclerosis.

This clonotype showed up just a few times. This chain connects TRBV14 to TRBJ2-1, with TRBD2 matching over 9 bases. Germline loops: CDR1 SGHDN, CDR2 FVKESK. J lost 6 bases, V lost 0 bases, and 9 bases had no gene match. The CDR3 sequence is 17 residues long. CDR3 sequence: CASSQDLGGRAGNEQFF. In DNA, the CDR3 is TGTGCCAGCAGCCAAGATCTTGGCGGGAGGGCCGGCAATGAGCAGTTCTTC. Combining the CDR3 with reference TRBV14 and TRBJ2-1 gives the whole variable domain EAGVTQFPSHSVIEKGQTVTLRCDPISGHDNLYWYRRVMGKEIKFLLHFVKESKQDESGMPNNRFLAERTGGTYSTLKVQPAELEDSGVYFCASSQDLGGRAGNEQFFGPGTRLTVL.

Judged by abundance, this clonotype is large. This rearrangement joins TRBV7-6 to TRBJ2-1, with 8 bases lining up with TRBD1. CDR1 is SGHVS, CDR2 FNYEAQ, per germline. This CDR3 contains 15 residues. V gave up 1 base and J gave up 2 bases; unmatched junction bases: 1. CDR3 amino acids: CASSLETGAYNEQFF. The CDR3 nucleotides read TGTGCCAGCAGCTTAGAGACAGGGGCCTACAATGAGCAGTTCTTC. Full variable domain (remainder filled in from reference TRBV7-6 and TRBJ2-1): GAGVSQSPRYKVTKRGQDVALRCDPISGHVSLYWYRQALGQGPEFLTYFNYEAQQDKSGLPNDRFSAERPEGSISTLTIQRTEQRDSAMYRCASSLETGAYNEQFFGPGTRLTVL.

This clonotype was recorded only once. This chain connects TRBV5-1 to TRBJ2-3, with TRBD1 matching 7 bases. CDR3 size: 16 residues. After removal of 4 bases from V and 1 base from J, the junction contained 9 bases not matched to a gene. Germline CDR1 SGHRS, CDR2 YFSETQ. CDR3 sequence (DNA): TGCGCCAGCAGCGTAGGGGACAGCCCACGCACAGATACGCAGTATTTT. Translating gives CASSVGDSPRTDTQYF.

This clonotype appeared a few times. This sequence joins TRBV10-1 and TRBJ2-3; TRBD2 is a possible D gene (5 bases). V shed 6 bases and J shed 2 bases, with 18 bases lying between them. The CDR3 covers 16 residues. Germline assignment: CDR1 WNHNN and CDR2 SYGVQD (reference sequence). CDR3 sequence (DNA): TGCGCCAGCAGCGACCTGGAGGTGCCCTCCACAGATACGCAGTATTTT. This gives the protein CASSDLEVPSTDTQYF.

The DNA of the CDR3 is TGCAGCGTTGTAGGGGACAGGGGGCTGTTTGGCTACACCTTC. Translated: CSVVGDRGLFGYTF. This chain connects TRBV29-1 to TRBJ1-2; 12 nucleotides align to TRBD1. The CDR3 totals 14 residues. CDR1 is SQVTM, CDR2 ANQGSEA, per germline. The J segment lost 7 bases and the V segment lost 4 bases, leaving 7 bases of the junction unmatched.

V and J are TRBV27 and TRBJ2-7, with 9 bases that match TRBD1. The germline V gene encodes CDR1 MNHEY and CDR2 SMNVEV (reference sequence). The CDR3 spans 15 residues. J was trimmed by 2 bases and V by 6 bases; bases with no gene match: 8. The CDR3 spells CASSAGQGSPYEQYF. The CDR3, as DNA: TGTGCCAGCAGCGCGGGACAGGGATCTCCCTACGAGCAGTACTTC.

This clonotype has just a few counts. This chain links TRBV3-1 with TRBJ2-7; D not resolved. The V gene lost 1 base and the J gene lost 1 base, with 5 bases spanning the gap. CDR1 is LGHDT, CDR2 YNNKEL, per germline (reference sequence). The CDR3 totals 13 residues. DNA for the CDR3: TGTGCCAGCAGCCAAGGGATATCCTACGAGCAGTACTTC. Protein: CASSQGISYEQYF.

This chain uses TRBV7-2 with TRBJ2-3; a possible D gene is TRBD2 (6 bases). Germline CDR1 SGHTA, CDR2 FQGNSA. The CDR3 sequence is 15 residues long. V shed 5 bases and J shed 1 base, with 13 bases lying between them. For the CDR3, the DNA is TGTGCCAGCAGCAGAAACCCTAGCGGCACAGATACGCAGTATTTT. It encodes CASSRNPSGTDTQYF.

This rearrangement joins TRBV20-1 to TRBJ2-3; D perhaps matches TRBD2 (6 bases). The CDR3 is made up of 15 amino acids. Trimming took off 1 base at V and 6 bases at J, with 17 bases between the two ends. Germline CDR1 is DFQATT and CDR2 is SNEGSKA (reference sequence). CDR3 sequence reads: CSARVRGDFRDTQYF. CDR3 in DNA: TGCAGTGCTAGAGTCCGCGGGGACTTTCGGGATACGCAGTATTTT.

CDR3 residues: CATSASRGETQYF. CDR3 sequence (DNA): TGTGCCACCAGCGCTTCCAGGGGTGAGACCCAGTACTTC. V usage is TRBV15 and J usage is TRBJ2-5, with D perhaps TRBD1 (6 bases). Trimming left V 5 bases short and J 5 bases short, with 12 bases between. CDR3 size: 13 residues. Germline CDR1 is LNHNV and CDR2 is YYDKDF (reference sequence).

The chain combines TRBV20-1 with TRBJ1-2; D perhaps matches TRBD1 (6 bases). Trimming shortened V by 6 bases and J by 3 bases, and 29 bases separated the two germline ends. The CDR3 has 18 residues. From germline, CDR1 is DFQATT and CDR2 SNEGSKA (reference sequence). The DNA of the CDR3 is TGCAGTGCCCTAGCGCCGGGGGGCGCGTCAAATAGACACTATGGCTACACCTTC. Amino acids: CSALAPGGASNRHYGYTF.

The table lists this clonotype with a few counts. The chain employs TRBV7-2 and TRBJ2-5; TRBD1 matches 8 bases. Germline CDR1 and CDR2: SGHTA and FQGNSA. Germline trimming cut 6 bases from V and 4 bases from J; bases unmatched to any gene: 10. The CDR3 runs 15 residues. CDR3 protein: CASSQGRGRGETQYF. CDR3 coding DNA: TGTGCCAGCAGTCAAGGCAGGGGGCGCGGAGAGACCCAGTACTTC.

The chain is built from TRBV6-1 and TRBJ2-7; D could derive from TRBD1 or TRBD2 (5 bases each). V was trimmed by 4 bases and J by 6 bases, leaving 22 bases between them. The CDR3 spans 16 residues. The germline gives CDR1 MNHNS, CDR2 SASEGT. The CDR3 loop reads CASSARLGTAEGEQYF. The CDR3 coding sequence is TGTGCCAGCAGTGCAAGACTGGGGACGGCCGAGGGCGAGCAGTACTTC.